This T cell receptor beta chain was recorded in a study of cytomegalovirus exposure and HLA in healthy donors. A word on this clone: Its specificity is unknown.

The CDR3 spans 20 residues. The ends were cut back, 2 bases at V and 0 bases at J, with 22 bases in the middle. Per germline, CDR1 SNHLY and CDR2 FYNNEI. TCRdb's table, derived via immunoSEQ multiplex PCR, lists solely in-frame clones and lacks some. Seen here are 45,000 to 65,000 clones, 93% observed once, and the top ten hold around 1.7%. Findings and caveats of the study: One later analysis, an examination of the 90 to 150 validation repertoires, found that first-cohort TCR clusters tended to co-occur in them. Reports indicated that the classifier achieved high specificity and sensitivity in diagnosing cytomegalovirus status.

The chain combines TRBV2 with TRBJ1-4; D is unclear. The sample taken for sequencing was PBMCs. The sequence was obtained from a woman between 18 and 29 years old in good health and CMV-seropositive. The CDR3 DNA sequence: TGTGCCAGCAGTGAACGTCATCACTATTTTTCTTCTGCAACTAATGAAAAACTGTTTTTT. Its protein product is CASSERHHYFSSATNEKLFF.